This T cell receptor (beta chain) derives from a study of quantifying T cell responses using KT2 cells. About the research overall: Reverse transcription used primers in the TCR alpha and beta constant regions. Under optimum conditions, T4 ligation efficiency was estimated at more than 8%.

This clonotype was counted ten times or more. CDR1 is LNHNV and CDR2 is YYDKDF in the germline V gene (reference sequence). The V and J ends lost 0 bases and 5 bases, in that order; junction bases with no gene match: 3. The CDR3 spans 15 residues. A single-stranded UMI oligo with SP2 sequence was ligated to cDNA 3' ends. First-round PCR used three to five cycles and beta primers RC1.1 and RC1.2 covering TRBC1 and TRBC2. TCRdb fed the UMI-ligation and nested PCR reads into MiXCR, producing one record per CDR3 protein. The table shows about 30,000 distinct CDR3 sequences, with 7.3% occurring only once. Different KT2-to-PBMC ratios were created with a constant PBMC count.

The TCR was taken from a human donor. The chain couples TRBV15 to TRBJ2-5; TRBD2 agrees at 10 bases. Sequencing was carried out using PBMCs spiked with cells of the T cell clone KT2. This chain's CDR3 is CATSREAGGGETQYF. CDR3 sequence (DNA): TGTGCCACCAGCAGAGAAGCGGGAGGGGGGGAGACCCAGTACTTC.